This paragraph reports one TCR beta chain. The germline CDR1 and CDR2 sequences are MDHEN and SYDVKM. The CDR3 totals 16 residues. The junction had 8 bases not matched to a gene; V was cut back by 4 bases and J by 6 bases. The data belong to a study of blood T cell repertoires in COVID-19. Sequenced by immunoSEQ multiplex PCR; TCRdb stores in-frame clones only, minus some. The data show under 80,000 clones, 85% to 90% seen once. The V gene is TRBV28, the J gene TRBJ2-3, with TRBD2 matching 12 bases. The clonotype was recovered from a man in his 70s with active or convalescent COVID-19. What was sequenced was peripheral blood. CDR3 bases: TGTGCCAGCAGTTCCGGACTAGCGGGGTATCTGGATACGCAGTATTTT. This sequence encodes CASSSGLAGYLDTQYF.